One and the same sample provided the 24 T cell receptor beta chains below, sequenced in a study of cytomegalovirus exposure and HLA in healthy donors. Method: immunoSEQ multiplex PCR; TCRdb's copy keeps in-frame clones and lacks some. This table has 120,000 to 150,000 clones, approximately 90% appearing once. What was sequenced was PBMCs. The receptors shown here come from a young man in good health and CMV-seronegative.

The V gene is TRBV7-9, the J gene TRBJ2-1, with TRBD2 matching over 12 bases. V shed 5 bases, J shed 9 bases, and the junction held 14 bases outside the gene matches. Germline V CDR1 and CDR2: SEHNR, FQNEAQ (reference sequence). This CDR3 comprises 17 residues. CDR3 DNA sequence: TGTGCCAGCAGCCCAGCGGGCCTAGCGGGAGGGCGAGGTGAGCAGTTCTTC. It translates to CASSPAGLAGGRGEQFF.

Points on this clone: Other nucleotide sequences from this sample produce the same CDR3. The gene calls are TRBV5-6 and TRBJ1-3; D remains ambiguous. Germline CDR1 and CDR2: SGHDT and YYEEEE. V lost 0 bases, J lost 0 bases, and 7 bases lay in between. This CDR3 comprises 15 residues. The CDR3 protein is CASSLDSFSGNTIYF. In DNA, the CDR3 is TGTGCCAGCAGCTTGGACAGTTTCTCTGGAAACACCATATATTTT.

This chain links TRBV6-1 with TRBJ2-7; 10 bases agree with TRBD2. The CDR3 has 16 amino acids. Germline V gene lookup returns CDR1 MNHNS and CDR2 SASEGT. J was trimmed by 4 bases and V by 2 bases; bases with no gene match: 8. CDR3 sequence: CASSESAAGGAYEQYF. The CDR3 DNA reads TGTGCCAGCAGTGAATCGGCAGCGGGGGGGGCTTACGAGCAGTACTTC.

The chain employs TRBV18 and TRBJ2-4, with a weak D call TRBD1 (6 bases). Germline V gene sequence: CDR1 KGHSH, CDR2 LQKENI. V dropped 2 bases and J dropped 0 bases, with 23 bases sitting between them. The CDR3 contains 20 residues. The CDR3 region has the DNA TGTGCCAGCTCACCAAGAGAGCCTGGACAGACAGATCTAGCCAAAAACATTCAGTACTTC. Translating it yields CASSPREPGQTDLAKNIQYF.

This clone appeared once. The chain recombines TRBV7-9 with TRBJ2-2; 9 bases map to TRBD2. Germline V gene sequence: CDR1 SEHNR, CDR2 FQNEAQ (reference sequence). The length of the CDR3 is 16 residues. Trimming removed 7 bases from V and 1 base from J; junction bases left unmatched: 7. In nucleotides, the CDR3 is TGTGCCAGCATCTTGGGACTAGCCGAGAACACCGGGGAGCTGTTTTTT. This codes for CASILGLAENTGELFF.

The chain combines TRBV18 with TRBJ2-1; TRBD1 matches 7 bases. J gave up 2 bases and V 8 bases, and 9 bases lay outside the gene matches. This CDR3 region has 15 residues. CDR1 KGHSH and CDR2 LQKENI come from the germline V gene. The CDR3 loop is CASRRDSKTYNEQFF. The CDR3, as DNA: TGTGCCAGCCGAAGGGACAGTAAGACCTACAATGAGCAGTTCTTC.

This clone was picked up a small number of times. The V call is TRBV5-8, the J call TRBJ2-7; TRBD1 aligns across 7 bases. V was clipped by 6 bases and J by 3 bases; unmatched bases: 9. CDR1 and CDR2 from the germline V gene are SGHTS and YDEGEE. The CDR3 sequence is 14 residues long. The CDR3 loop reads CASNPGTVLYEQYV. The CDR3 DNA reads TGTGCCAGCAACCCCGGGACAGTCCTCTACGAGCAGTACGTC.

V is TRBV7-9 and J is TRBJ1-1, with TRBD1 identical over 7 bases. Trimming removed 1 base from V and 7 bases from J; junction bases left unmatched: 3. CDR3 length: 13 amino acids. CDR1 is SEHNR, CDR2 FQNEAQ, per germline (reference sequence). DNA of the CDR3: TGTGCCAGCAGCTTAGAGGACAGGTTTGAAGCTTTCTTT. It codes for CASSLEDRFEAFF.

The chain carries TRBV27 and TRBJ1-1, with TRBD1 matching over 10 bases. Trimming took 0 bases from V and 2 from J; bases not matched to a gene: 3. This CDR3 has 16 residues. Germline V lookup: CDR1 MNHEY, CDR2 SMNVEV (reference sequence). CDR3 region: CASSLSGQGVNTEAFF. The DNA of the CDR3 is TGTGCCAGCAGTTTATCTGGACAGGGGGTCAACACTGAAGCTTTCTTT.

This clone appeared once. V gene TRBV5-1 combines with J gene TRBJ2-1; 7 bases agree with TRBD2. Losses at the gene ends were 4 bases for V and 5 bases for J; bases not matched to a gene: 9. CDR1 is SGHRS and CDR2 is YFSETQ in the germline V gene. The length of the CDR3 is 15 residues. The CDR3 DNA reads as TGCGCCAGCAGCCCGTACGGGGGGTTCAACAATGAGCAGTTCTTC. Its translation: CASSPYGGFNNEQFF. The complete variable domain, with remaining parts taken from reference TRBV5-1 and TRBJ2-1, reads KAGVTQTPRYLIKTRGQQVTLSCSPISGHRSVSWYQQTPGQGLQFLFEYFSETQRNKGNFPGRFSGRQFSNSRSEMNVSTLELGDSALYLCASSPYGGFNNEQFFGPGTRLTVL.

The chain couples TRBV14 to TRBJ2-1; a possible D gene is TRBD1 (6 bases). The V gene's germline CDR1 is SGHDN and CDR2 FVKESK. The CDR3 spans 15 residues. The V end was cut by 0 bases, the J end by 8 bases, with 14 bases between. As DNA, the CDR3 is TGTGCCAGCAGCCAAGACAGGGGCCCTTGGGATGAGCAGTTCTTC. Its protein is CASSQDRGPWDEQFF.

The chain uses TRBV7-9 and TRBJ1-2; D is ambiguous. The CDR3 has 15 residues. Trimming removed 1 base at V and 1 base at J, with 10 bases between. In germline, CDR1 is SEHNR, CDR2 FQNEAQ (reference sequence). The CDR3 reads CASSLGAGLNYGYTF. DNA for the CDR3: TGTGCCAGCAGCTTAGGGGCAGGACTTAACTATGGCTACACCTTC.

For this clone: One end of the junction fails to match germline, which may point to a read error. The CDR3 DNA sequence: TGTGCCAGCAGCTTAGATACAGGCCTGGGCGTCTTT. It codes for CASSLDTGLGVF. The chain carries TRBV11-3 and TRBJ1-1, with a weak D call TRBD1 (5 bases). The CDR3 loop spans 12 amino acids. Germline V gene lookup returns CDR1 SGHNT and CDR2 YENEEA.

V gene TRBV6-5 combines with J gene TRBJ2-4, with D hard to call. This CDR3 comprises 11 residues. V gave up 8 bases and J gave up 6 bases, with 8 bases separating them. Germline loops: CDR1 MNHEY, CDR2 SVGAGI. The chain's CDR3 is CASLAGNIQYF. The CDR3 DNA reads TGTGCCAGCTTAGCCGGAAACATTCAGTACTTC.

The CDR3 DNA reads TGTGCCAGCAGCGTAGATGGAACTAGCGGAGGCCAAGAGACCCAGTACTTC. Translated, it gives CASSVDGTSGGQETQYF. This chain links TRBV9 with TRBJ2-5; 8 bases map to TRBD2. The germline V gene has CDR1 SGDLS and CDR2 YYNGEE. V lost 0 bases to trimming and J lost 1 base; unmatched junction nucleotides: 8. This CDR3 comprises 17 residues.

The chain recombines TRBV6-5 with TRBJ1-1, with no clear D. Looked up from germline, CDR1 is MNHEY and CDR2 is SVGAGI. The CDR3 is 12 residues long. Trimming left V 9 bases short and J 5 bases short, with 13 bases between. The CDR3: CASRIPGTEAFF. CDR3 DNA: TGTGCCAGTCGAATCCCCGGGACTGAAGCTTTCTTT.

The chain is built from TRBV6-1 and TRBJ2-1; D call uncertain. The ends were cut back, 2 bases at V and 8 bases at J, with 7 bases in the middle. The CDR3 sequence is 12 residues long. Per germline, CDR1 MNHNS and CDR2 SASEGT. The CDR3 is CASSESSDEQFF. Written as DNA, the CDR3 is TGTGCCAGCAGTGAAAGCTCCGATGAGCAGTTCTTC.

CDR3 sequence: CSVEGDRGGFTDTQYF. The CDR3 DNA is TGCAGCGTTGAAGGGGACAGGGGAGGTTTTACAGATACGCAGTATTTT. The J gene is TRBJ2-3, the V gene TRBV29-1; TRBD1 aligns across 10 bases. The CDR3 is 16 residues long. Germline assignment: CDR1 SQVTM and CDR2 ANQGSEA. Unmatched junction bases numbered 7, after V lost 1 base and J lost 3 bases.

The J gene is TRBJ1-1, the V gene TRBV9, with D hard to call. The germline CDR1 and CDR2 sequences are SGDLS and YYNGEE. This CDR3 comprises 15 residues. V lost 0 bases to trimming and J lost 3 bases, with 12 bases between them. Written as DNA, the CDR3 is TGTGCCAGCAGCGTAGTTGCGGGGATAGACACTGAAGCTTTCTTT. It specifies CASSVVAGIDTEAFF.

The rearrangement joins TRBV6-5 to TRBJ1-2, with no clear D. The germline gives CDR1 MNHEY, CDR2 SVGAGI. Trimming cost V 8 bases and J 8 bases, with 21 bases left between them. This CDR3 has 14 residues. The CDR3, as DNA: TGTGCCAGCTCAACCCTAGGAGGGCCGCGAGGCTACACCTTC. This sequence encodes CASSTLGGPRGYTF.

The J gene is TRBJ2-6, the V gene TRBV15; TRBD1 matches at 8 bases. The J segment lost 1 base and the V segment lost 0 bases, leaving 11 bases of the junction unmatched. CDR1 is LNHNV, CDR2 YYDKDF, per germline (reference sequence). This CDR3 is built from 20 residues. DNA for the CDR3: TGTGCCACCAGCAGAGAATTGGTCGGGACAGGCGTTTCTGGGGCCAACGTCCTGACTTTC. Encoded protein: CATSRELVGTGVSGANVLTF.

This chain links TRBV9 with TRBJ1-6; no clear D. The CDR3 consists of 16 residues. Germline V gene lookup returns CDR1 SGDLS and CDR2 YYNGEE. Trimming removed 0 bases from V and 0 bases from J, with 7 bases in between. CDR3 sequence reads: CASSVDGSSYNSPLHF. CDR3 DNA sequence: TGTGCCAGCAGCGTAGACGGGAGCTCCTATAATTCACCCCTCCACTTT.

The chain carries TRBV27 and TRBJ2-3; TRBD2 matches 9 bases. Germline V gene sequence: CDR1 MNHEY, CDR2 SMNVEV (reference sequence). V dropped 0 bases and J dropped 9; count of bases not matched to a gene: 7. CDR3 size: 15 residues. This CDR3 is CASSLSMSSGDTQYF. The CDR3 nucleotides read TGTGCCAGCAGTTTATCGATGTCTAGCGGGGACACGCAGTATTTT.

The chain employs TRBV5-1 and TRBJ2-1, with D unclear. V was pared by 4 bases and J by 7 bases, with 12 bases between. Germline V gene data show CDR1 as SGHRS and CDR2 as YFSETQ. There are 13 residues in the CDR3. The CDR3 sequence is CASSVTDKNEQFF. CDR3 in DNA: TGCGCCAGCAGCGTCACAGATAAGAATGAGCAGTTCTTC.